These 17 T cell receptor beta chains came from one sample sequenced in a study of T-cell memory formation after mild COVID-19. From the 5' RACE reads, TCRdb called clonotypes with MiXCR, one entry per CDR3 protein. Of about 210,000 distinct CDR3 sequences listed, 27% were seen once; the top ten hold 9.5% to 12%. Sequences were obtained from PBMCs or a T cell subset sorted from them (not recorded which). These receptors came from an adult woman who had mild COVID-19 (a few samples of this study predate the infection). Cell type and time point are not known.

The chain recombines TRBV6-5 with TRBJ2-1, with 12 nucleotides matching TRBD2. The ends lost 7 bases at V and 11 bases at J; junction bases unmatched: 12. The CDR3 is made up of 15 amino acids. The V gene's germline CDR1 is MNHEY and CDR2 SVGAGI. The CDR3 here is CASTSSGGVRGKQFF. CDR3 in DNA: TGTGCCAGCACCTCTAGCGGGGGGGTCCGGGGAAAGCAGTTCTTC.

The CDR3 DNA sequence: TGTGCCAGCAGTGGCGGGGTCGTCCCCGATATACAGCCCCAGCATTTT. This sequence encodes CASSGGVVPDIQPQHF. The gene calls are TRBV25-1 and TRBJ1-5; D uncertain. The V end was cut by 4 bases, the J end by 7 bases, with 20 bases between. This CDR3 is built from 16 residues. The germline CDR1 and CDR2 sequences are MGHDK and SYGVNS.

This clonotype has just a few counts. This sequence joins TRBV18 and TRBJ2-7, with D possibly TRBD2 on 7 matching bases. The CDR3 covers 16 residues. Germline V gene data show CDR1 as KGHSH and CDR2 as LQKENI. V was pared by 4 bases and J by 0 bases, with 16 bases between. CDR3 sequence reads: CASSLPRGLSSYEQYF. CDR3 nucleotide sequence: TGTGCCAGCTCACTTCCGCGGGGGCTCAGCTCCTACGAGCAGTACTTC.

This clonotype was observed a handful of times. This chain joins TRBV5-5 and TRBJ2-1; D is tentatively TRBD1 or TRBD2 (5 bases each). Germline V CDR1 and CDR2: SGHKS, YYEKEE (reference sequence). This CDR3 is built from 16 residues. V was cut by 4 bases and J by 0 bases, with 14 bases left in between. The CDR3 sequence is CASSLGPQSSYNEQFF. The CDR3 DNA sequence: TGTGCCAGCAGCCTGGGACCGCAGAGCTCCTACAATGAGCAGTTCTTC.

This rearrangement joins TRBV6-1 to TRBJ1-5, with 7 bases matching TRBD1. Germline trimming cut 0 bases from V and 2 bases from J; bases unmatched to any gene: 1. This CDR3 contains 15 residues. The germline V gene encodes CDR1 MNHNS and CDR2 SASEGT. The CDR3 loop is CASSEAGTGNQPQHF. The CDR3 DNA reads TGTGCCAGCAGTGAAGCTGGGACAGGCAATCAGCCCCAGCATTTT.

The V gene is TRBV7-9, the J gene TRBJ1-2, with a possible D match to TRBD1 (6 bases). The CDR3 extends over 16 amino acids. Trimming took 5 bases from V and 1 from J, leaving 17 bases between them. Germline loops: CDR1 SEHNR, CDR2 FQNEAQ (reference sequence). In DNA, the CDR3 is TGTGCCAGCAGCGTGGCAGGGGACCTTGGTAACTATGGCTACACCTTC. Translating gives CASSVAGDLGNYGYTF.

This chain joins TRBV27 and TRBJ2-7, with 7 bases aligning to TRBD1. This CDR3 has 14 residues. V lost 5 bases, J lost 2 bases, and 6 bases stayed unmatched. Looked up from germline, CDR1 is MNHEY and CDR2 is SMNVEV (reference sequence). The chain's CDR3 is CASSPRDRTYEQYF. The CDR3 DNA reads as TGTGCCAGCAGTCCCCGGGACAGAACCTACGAGCAGTACTTC.

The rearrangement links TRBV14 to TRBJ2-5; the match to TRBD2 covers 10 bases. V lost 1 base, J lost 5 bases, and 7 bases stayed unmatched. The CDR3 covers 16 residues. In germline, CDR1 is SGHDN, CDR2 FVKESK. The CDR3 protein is CASSQGASGSWETQYF. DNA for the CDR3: TGTGCCAGCAGCCAAGGGGCTAGCGGGAGTTGGGAGACCCAGTACTTC.

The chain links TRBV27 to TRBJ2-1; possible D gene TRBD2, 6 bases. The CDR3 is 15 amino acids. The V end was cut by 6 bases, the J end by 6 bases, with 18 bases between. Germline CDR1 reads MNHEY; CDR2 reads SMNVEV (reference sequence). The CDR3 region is CASRLASGVGNEQFF. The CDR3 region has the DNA TGTGCCAGCAGACTCGCGTCGGGGGTCGGCAATGAGCAGTTCTTC.

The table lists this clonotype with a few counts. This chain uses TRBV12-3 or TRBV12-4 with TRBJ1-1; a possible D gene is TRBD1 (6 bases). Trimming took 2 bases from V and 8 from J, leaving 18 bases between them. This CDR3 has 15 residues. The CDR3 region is CASSLFPDSLREAFF. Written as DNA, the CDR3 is TGTGCCAGCAGTTTATTTCCGGACAGCTTACGAGAAGCTTTCTTT.

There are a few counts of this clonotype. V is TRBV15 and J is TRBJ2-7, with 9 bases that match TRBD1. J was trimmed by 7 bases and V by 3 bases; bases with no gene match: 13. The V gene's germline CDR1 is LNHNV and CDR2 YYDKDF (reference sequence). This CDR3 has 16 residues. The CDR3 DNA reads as TGTGCCACCAGCAGCGAGTCGTACAGGGGGCCTAGGGAGCAGTACTTC. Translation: CATSSESYRGPREQYF.

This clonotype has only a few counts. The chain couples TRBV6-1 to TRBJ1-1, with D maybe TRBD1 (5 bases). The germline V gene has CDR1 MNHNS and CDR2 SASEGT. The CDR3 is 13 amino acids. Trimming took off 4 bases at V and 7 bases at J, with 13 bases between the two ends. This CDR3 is CASSGGTGGEAFF. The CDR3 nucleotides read TGTGCCAGCAGTGGCGGTACAGGTGGTGAAGCTTTCTTT.

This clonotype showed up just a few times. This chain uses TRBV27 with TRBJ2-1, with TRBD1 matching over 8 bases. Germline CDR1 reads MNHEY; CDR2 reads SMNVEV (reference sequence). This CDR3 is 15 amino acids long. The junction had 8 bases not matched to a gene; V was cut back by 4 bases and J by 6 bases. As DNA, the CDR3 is TGTGCCAGCAGTTCACAGGGGGTTATCGGCAATGAGCAGTTCTTC. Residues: CASSSQGVIGNEQFF.

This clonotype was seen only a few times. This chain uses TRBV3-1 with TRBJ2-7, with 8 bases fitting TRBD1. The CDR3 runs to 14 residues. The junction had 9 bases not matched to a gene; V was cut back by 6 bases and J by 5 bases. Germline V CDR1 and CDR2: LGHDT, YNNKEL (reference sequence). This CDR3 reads CASSPDRVVNEQYF. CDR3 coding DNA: TGTGCCAGCAGTCCGGACAGGGTCGTCAACGAGCAGTACTTC.

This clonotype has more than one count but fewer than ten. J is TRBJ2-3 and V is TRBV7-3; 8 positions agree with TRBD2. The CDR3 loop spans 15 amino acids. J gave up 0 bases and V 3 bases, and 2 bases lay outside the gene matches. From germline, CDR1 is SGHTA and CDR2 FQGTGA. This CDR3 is CASSFGGGSTDTQYF. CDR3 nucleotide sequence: TGTGCCAGCAGCTTCGGGGGGGGCAGCACAGATACGCAGTATTTT.

The CDR3 spells CASSLGGAGSPLHF. The CDR3 DNA is TGTGCCAGCAGTTTAGGGGGGGCTGGATCACCCCTCCACTTT. The chain joins TRBV12-3 or TRBV12-4 to TRBJ1-6, with TRBD1 as a possible D gene (6 bases). The CDR3 spans 14 residues. Trimming shortened V by 1 base and J by 10 bases, and 11 bases separated the two germline ends.

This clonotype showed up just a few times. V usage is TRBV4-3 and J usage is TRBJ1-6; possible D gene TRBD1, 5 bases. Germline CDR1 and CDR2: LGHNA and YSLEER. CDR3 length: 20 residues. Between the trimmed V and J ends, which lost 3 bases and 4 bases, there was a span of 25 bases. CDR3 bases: TGCGCCAGCAGCCACGCCTCCCGAACAGGACCCGAGGGATATAATTCACCCCTCCACTTT. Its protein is CASSHASRTGPEGYNSPLHF.